The present entry profiles one T cell receptor beta chain with its context. It has no known antigen specificity. It has no much larger one-base neighbor in the sample; base qualities were not kept. A single peripheral blood draw of approximately 100 mL on average was collected from each donor into heparinised tubes. Using a panel that included CD45RO, CCR7, CD25, CD127, CD95 and CD27, naive, central memory, regulatory and stem cell-like memory CD4+ T cells were sorted on a BD FACSAria II. All sorted populations exceeded 95% purity. PBMCs were isolated right away by Lymphoprep density gradient centrifugation and were stained directly, without culture. Samples were stained and sorted in pairs, with one healthy donor and one patient per experiment, so that batch effects were minimized. This entry comes from a study of beta chain features in type 1 diabetes (dated by TCRdb to 2017 to 2018). Regarding the study in general: No differences in mean age, gender distribution, total cell number or subset yield were found between patients and healthy donors. A total of 107,917,701 sorted cells were examined across all samples, and a strong correlation was observed between cell number per subset and RNA yield. The study compared the TCRB repertoires of sorted circulating CD4+ T cell subsets in recently diagnosed type 1 diabetes patients with those in matched healthy donors. Whereas all 30 or so donors provided naive and central memory subsets, regulatory and stem cell-like memory subsets were isolated from just 8 patients and roughly 8 healthy donors. Paper-wide results and their limitations: The naive, central memory and regulatory TCRB repertoires appeared to resemble one another more closely among patients than among healthy donors. At VDJ recombination sites, type 1 diabetes patients had fewer insertions and more deleted nucleotides, which implies abnormalities in thymic rearrangement. PCR might favor shorter templates, but patient and control samples were amplified and corrected together, so any skew would affect both groups equally. Because small numbers of individuals were included in the HLA sub-analyses, any influence of HLA type on TCRB rearrangement was left unresolved. Type 1 diabetes patients showed a moderate but significant shortening of TCRB CDR3 length in all four CD4+ subsets. Because cDNA was sequenced instead of genomic DNA, activated cells with high expression could be over-represented, although the groups did not differ in activation or CD3 levels.

The entire amount of isolated RNA was reverse transcribed using the High Capacity cDNA Reverse Transcription Kit, so the sequenced TCRB transcripts were expressed ones. Deep immunoSEQ sequencing was applied to naive, central memory and regulatory T cell samples, giving an average of roughly 3.6 million total reads per sample. After sorted cells were lysed in RLT buffer, RNA was extracted with DNase-treated RNeasy Micro or Mini kits, with the choice depending on cell number. To prevent cross-contamination, each cell subset was processed individually, whereas patient and healthy donor samples were processed jointly. The immunoSEQ multiplex PCR was used to amplify TCRB sequences from cDNA, generating 87-bp fragments that spanned the CDR3 region. The amplicons were sequenced using the Illumina HiSeq platform. Under the source paper's analysis protocol: PCR bias was computationally corrected using synthetic template baselines, reads within Hamming distance 2 were collapsed, and singletons that could not be merged were discarded. Reads were aligned against IMGT to assign V, D and J genes, CDR3 length and insertions or deletions at six rearrangement sites. Within each subset, clonotype counts were normalized to sorted cell number, after which true diversity and Gini coefficients were computed with the tcR R package. The overlap coefficient, calculated on TCRB nucleotide sequences, was used to quantify repertoire sharing. Out-of-frame TCRB sequences from naive cells were analyzed to stand in for the pre-selection repertoire. TCRdb obtained this table from immuneACCESS and retained in-frame rearrangements with V and J assigned. These tables miss some clones; where compared with another copy, unresolved V genes account for less than half of the shortfall, and the remainder is unexplained. Clone size and V and J calls were adopted from that table, with D and trimming inferred from the DNA. For this sample there are 900,000 or so clones; 17% appear just once. Around 0.02% of the sample is taken by the ten largest.

V loses 5 bases, J loses 9 bases, and the germline ends lie 14 bases apart. CDR1 and CDR2 were assigned from the germline V gene as SGHTA and FQGNSA. Including cysteine and phenylalanine, the CDR3 has 13 amino acids. This entry keeps only the CDR3 DNA: 39 bases, framed from base 1. This TCR was sampled from a woman under 30 in good health. Recombination joined TRBV7-2 with TRBJ2-1, with TRBD2 perhaps the D gene, on 5 matching bases. The sample comprised naive CD4+ T cells from blood. The cell subset or site label corresponds to: true naive CD4+ T cells. The DNA is TGTGCCAGCAGCACAACCGATCGGGGTGAGCAGTTCTTC. The resulting protein is CASSTTDRGEQFF.